This paragraph reports one T cell receptor beta chain. It lacks a known antigen. No much larger clonotype is one base removed from it; base qualities were not supplied. The data originate from a study of blood T cell repertoires in COVID-19 (dated by TCRdb to 2018 to 2021). In terms of the full investigation: Collaborator samples came from the United States, Italy and Spain and covered acute and convalescent phases of COVID-19. The material from the prospective study consisted of cDNA or gDNA derived from T cells, B-cell-depleted T cells, or PBMCs. Deeply sampled blood TCRbeta repertoires from subjects exposed to, actively infected with, or recovered from COVID-19 were included in the dataset. The repertoires were released in a freely available public database meant as a resource for research on the immune response to SARS-CoV-2. Samples came from the ongoing ImmuneRACE study (first 160 participants) plus 1,254 subjects from 6 global collaborators. Nearly every sample came with metadata listing a de-identified subject ID, COVID-19 status, age in years and sex. Where HLA class I and class II types were available, the types were taken from metadata supplied by the sample provider, not from assay-based typing.

TCRbeta CDR3 regions were amplified from genomic DNA by means of the immunoSEQ Assay, a bias-controlled multiplex PCR. Turning to the authors' computational methods: Within the assay, amplification of reference gene primers was used to estimate how many nucleated cells each sample contained. Sequence reads were collapsed and filtered to measure the absolute abundance of every unique TCRbeta CDR3 rearrangement. For each sample, productive Simpson clonality was calculated as the square root of Simpson's diversity index over productive rearrangements. Held by TCRdb, this immuneACCESS table contains in-frame sequences only and omits some clones. Under half of the omission traces to an unresolved V gene where checked; the cause of the rest is unknown. Clonal size and the V and J genes are those of that table, whereas D and trimming came from the DNA. The sample table contains 200,000 to 250,000 clones; only one count was recorded for about 85% of them. Around 0.89% of the sample lies in the top ten.

Each collaborating institution followed its own protocols to collect whole blood in K2EDTA tubes. For TCRbeta analysis, collaborator samples were shipped as frozen whole blood, as isolated PBMCs, or as DNA extracted from either sample type. Study-wide findings and limitations: Clinical and demographic metadata were provided uncurated, with the amount varying by source and participant.

CDR1 and CDR2 are drawn from the germline V gene: ENHRY, SYGVKD. V is trimmed back by 10 bases and J by 0 bases, and the junction contains 2 bases that no gene match accounts for. CDR3 length: 13 amino acids, cysteine to phenylalanine. Only the CDR3 part of the read is kept: 39 bases, read in frame from the first base. The sample consisted of peripheral blood. This chain joins TRBV10-3 to TRBJ1-4; TRBD1 matches 7 bases in the middle. The sequence came from a middle-aged man with acute or convalescent COVID-19. Here the CDR3 is given as CATTGATNEKLFF. In nucleotide form, the sequence is TGTGCCACAACAGGGGCAACTAATGAAAAACTGTTTTTT.